This TCR beta chain was observed in a study of T cells in localized non-small cell lung cancer. Study outcomes and limitations: Median approximately 58 top-100 tumor clones were shared with paired adjacent lung. Because only a single region of the tumor was sequenced, heterogeneity remains possible. Tumor showed lower T cell clonality than uninvolved adjacent lung, where it was highest.

Germline V gene lookup returns CDR1 LNHDA and CDR2 SQIVND (reference sequence). The CDR3 length is 15 residues. V was pared by 7 bases and J by 6 bases, with 19 bases between. Concerning this clone itself: Its antigen is still unknown.

Profiled with immunoSEQ multiplex PCR; TCRdb holds only in-frame clones, not every one. Altogether 45,000 to 60,000 clones are present, 86% being singletons, with the ten largest covering over 4%. This sequence joins TRBV19 and TRBJ1-5; D may be TRBD1 (6 bases). The material sequenced was peripheral blood, taken before any cancer treatment. This TCR was sampled from a woman aged 40-75 years with stage I lung adenocarcinoma. The CDR3 protein is CASTGVPTEAQPQHF. The CDR3, as DNA: TGTGCCAGTACAGGGGTTCCCACCGAGGCTCAGCCCCAGCATTTT.